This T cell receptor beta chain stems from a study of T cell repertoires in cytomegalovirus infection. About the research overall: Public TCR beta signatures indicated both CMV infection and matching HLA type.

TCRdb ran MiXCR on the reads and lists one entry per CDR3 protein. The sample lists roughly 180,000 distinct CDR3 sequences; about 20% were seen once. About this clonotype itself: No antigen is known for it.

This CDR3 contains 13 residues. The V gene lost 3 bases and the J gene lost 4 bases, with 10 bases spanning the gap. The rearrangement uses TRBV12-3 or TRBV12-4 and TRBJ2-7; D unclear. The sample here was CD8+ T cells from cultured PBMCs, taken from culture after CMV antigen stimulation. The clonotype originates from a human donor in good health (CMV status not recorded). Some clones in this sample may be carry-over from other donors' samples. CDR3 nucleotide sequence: TGTGCCAGCAGTTTCACACATTATTACGAGCAGTACTTC. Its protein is CASSFTHYYEQYF.